This TCR beta chain was captured by sequencing in a study of blood T cells in healthy people across ages (dated by TCRdb to the mid-2010s). Broadly, across the study: In model experiments, roughly one uniquely barcoded TCR beta cDNA molecule per two T cells was captured by template switching. Four age groups were formed from the donors: young (average approximately 16 years), middle-aged (around 41), aged (62) and long-lived (less than 85). Using deep sequencing normalized with unique cDNA molecular identifiers, the study measured how TCR beta repertoire diversity changes with age. Donors of different ages were randomly distributed across sequencing lanes to avoid experimental bias. Two additional independent replicas of 1 million unique cDNA reads from the same blood draw were analyzed for two donors (one aged 18 to 30 and one aged 80 or older).

The paper's findings and limits, for the study overall: Estimates of total diversity based on one million sequenced T cells were considered lower bounds and underestimates. The long-lived group showed more naive CD4+ T cells, fewer expanded clones and increased TCR diversity than the aged group, suggesting age selection. Since profiling was done on bulk unsorted PBMCs, naive and antigen-experienced compartments could not be conclusively compared. Observed TCR beta diversity per million T cells fell roughly linearly with age, and a significant reduction was already apparent by age roughly 40. A strong correlation was found between observed TCR beta diversity and the percentage of naive T cells measured by flow cytometry. Donor CMV infection status was unknown, potentially confounding age-related changes in expanded clonotypes.

Library preparation was by 5' RACE. For sequencing, an Illumina HiSeq 2500 was employed. A second PCR of about 6 to 11 cycles was performed with a sample-barcoded 5' primer and a J-beta primer mix. Each TCR beta cDNA molecule received a unique molecular identifier from a template-switch 5' adaptor carrying 12 random nucleotides. At least 2.5 million CDR3-containing paired-end reads were obtained from each sample. First-strand cDNA was synthesized from all RNA with the Mint cDNA synthesis kit, primed by a TRBC-specific oligonucleotide. Following uracil-DNA glycosylase treatment, a first 18-cycle PCR with universal primers M1SS and BC2_uni_R was performed on all cDNA. Per the authors' processing: Each sample was normalized by randomly selecting 1 million high-quality reads, each carrying a distinct molecular identifier. Instead of being binned into consensus sequences, reads with shared molecular identifiers were discarded. MiTCR, set to a Q25 quality threshold and the strictest error-elimination algorithm, was used for CDR3 identification, clonotype clustering and error correction. Lower-bound total TCR beta diversity was estimated with a nonparametric unseen species model using Euler transformation. The raw public reads went through TCRdb reprocessing: fastp at Q25, MiXCR clone calling, in-frame beta chains kept. Merged by CDR3 protein, the rows form single entries marked with the most common genes and DNA. V and J calls and clone size were set by TCRdb, not the authors. Recorded for this sample are around 500,000 distinct CDR3 sequences; around half of them occurred a single time. In total, the top ten clones hold 20% to 25% of the sample.

Remarks on this clonotype: Its antigen remains unidentified. Per-base qualities were not stored, and no clone one base away is much larger.

Systemically healthy Caucasian individuals from Russia, around 39 in total and aged about 6 to 90 years, were included as donors. Each donor gave around 9 milliliters of peripheral blood, collected into EDTA-treated Vacutainer tubes. Ficoll-Paque density-gradient centrifugation was used to isolate PBMCs, with at least 6.5 million per sample. Trizol reagent was used to extract total RNA from PBMCs, with at least 5 micrograms per sample. The percentages of naive CD45RAhigh/CD27high T cells were determined by flow cytometry on a PBMC aliquot from every donor. From the germline V gene (reference sequence), CDR1 is DFQATT and CDR2 is SNEGSKA. The CDR3 measures 15 amino acids from cysteine to phenylalanine. Only the CDR3 DNA is retained, 45 bases long and in frame from the first base. V is cut back by 5 bases and J by 0 bases, with 9 bases in the junction unmatched.

This clonotype originated in an elderly man in good health. The material sequenced was blood. This chain is built from TRBV20-1 and TRBJ2-5, with TRBD2 identical over 7 junction bases. The CDR3 protein: CSAGASGPYQETQYF. Read as DNA, the sequence is TGCAGTGCTGGGGCTAGCGGCCCATACCAAGAGACCCAGTACTTC.